This entry lists 29 T cell receptor beta chains sequenced from one sample in a study of cytomegalovirus exposure and HLA in healthy donors. PCR primers comprised 60 Vbeta and 13 Jbeta primers. Measured with immunoSEQ multiplex PCR; TCRdb has only the in-frame clones, and not every one. This table holds about 200,000 clones, approximately 80% found once. Material: PBMCs. The origin of the receptors is a man aged 50-60 years in good health and CMV-seronegative.

The chain combines TRBV28 with TRBJ2-5; perhaps TRBD2 as D (7 bases). V was cut by 6 bases and J by 4 bases, with 24 bases left in between. The CDR3 has 17 amino acids. Germline V lookup: CDR1 MDHEN, CDR2 SYDVKM. CDR3 loop: CASSSRGGRPAGETQYF. CDR3 nucleotides: TGTGCCAGCAGCTCGAGGGGGGGCAGGCCGGCAGGAGAGACCCAGTACTTC.

The chain uses TRBV5-4 and TRBJ2-1, with D tentatively TRBD2 (5 bases). The length of the CDR3 is 14 residues. V lost 0 bases to trimming and J lost 4 bases, with 8 bases between them. The germline CDR1 and CDR2 sequences are SGHNT and YYREEE (reference sequence). CDR3 amino acids: CASSLGRGYNEQFF. For the CDR3, the DNA is TGTGCCAGCAGCTTGGGACGGGGTTACAATGAGCAGTTCTTC. Looking up the rest from reference TRBV5-4 and TRBJ2-1 gives the full variable domain: ETGVTQSPTHLIKTRGQQVTLRCSSQSGHNTVSWYQQALGQGPQFIFQYYREEENGRGNFPPRFSGLQFPNYSSELNVNALELDDSALYLCASSLGRGYNEQFFGPGTRLTVL.

This clone was counted a few times. The chain is built from TRBV27 and TRBJ1-2; no definite D call. CDR1 and CDR2 from the germline V gene are MNHEY and SMNVEV (reference sequence). V lost 4 bases, J lost 8 bases, and 17 bases lay in between. This CDR3 has 14 amino acids. CDR3 coding DNA: TGTGCCAGCAGTTCCATAGCACGAGGGAACGGCTACACCTTC. Its translation is CASSSIARGNGYTF.

The rearrangement links TRBV23-1 to TRBJ2-5; D remains ambiguous. TRBV23-1 is marked as an open reading frame, function uncertain. CDR3 length equals 16 residues. V was trimmed by 3 bases and J by 3 bases, leaving 17 bases between them. Here the CDR3 reads CASSHPPLIKKETQYF. The DNA of the CDR3 is TGCGCCAGCAGTCACCCCCCCCTTATAAAAAAAGAGACCCAGTACTTC.

V and J are TRBV27 and TRBJ1-1; 7 positions agree with TRBD1. The CDR3 loop spans 15 amino acids. Trimming at V came to 6 bases and at J to 0 bases, leaving 7 bases not matched to a gene. Germline V CDR1 and CDR2: MNHEY, SMNVEV (reference sequence). The DNA of the CDR3 is TGTGCCAGCAGAGAAAACAGGGGAATGAACACTGAAGCTTTCTTT. Its protein is CASRENRGMNTEAFF.

The chain carries TRBV5-1 and TRBJ2-5, with a tentative D call TRBD2 (6 bases). Germline CDR1 is SGHRS and CDR2 is YFSETQ. There are 14 residues in the CDR3. With 4 bases removed from V and 5 bases from J, the gap between germline ends came to 15 bases. CDR3 in amino acids: CASSPLTSLETQYF. CDR3 coding DNA: TGCGCCAGCAGCCCCCTGACTAGTTTGGAGACCCAGTACTTC.

The chain carries TRBV7-2 and TRBJ2-7; tentative D call: TRBD1 (6 bases). V lost 1 base and J 5 bases, leaving 12 bases between the germline ends. The CDR3 sequence is 14 residues long. Germline V gives CDR1 SGHTA, CDR2 FQGNSA. The CDR3 sequence: CASSLDGTLDEQYF. CDR3 in DNA: TGTGCCAGCAGCTTAGACGGGACACTCGACGAGCAGTACTTC.

This rearrangement joins TRBV27 to TRBJ2-5; 7 bases line up with TRBD1. The length of the CDR3 is 15 residues. Germline CDR1 is MNHEY and CDR2 is SMNVEV (reference sequence). J was trimmed by 3 bases and V by 3 bases; bases with no gene match: 7. The CDR3 DNA follows: TGTGCCAGCAGTTTTGGGGACAGTCCGGAAGAGACCCAGTACTTC. Residues: CASSFGDSPEETQYF.

This clone was seen a single time. The V gene is TRBV7-9, the J gene TRBJ2-2; perhaps TRBD1 as D (5 bases). The CDR3 spans 14 residues. The V end lost 3 bases, the J end lost 3 bases, and 8 bases lay between the germline ends. Germline values: CDR1 SEHNR, CDR2 FQNEAQ (reference sequence). DNA for the CDR3: TGTGCCAGCAGCTTGATCAGGGACACCGGGGAGCTGTTTTTT. Translating it yields CASSLIRDTGELFF.

The chain couples TRBV4-2 to TRBJ2-7; no reliable D call. The ends were cut back, 1 base at V and 3 bases at J, with 10 bases in the middle. The CDR3 extends over 14 amino acids. From germline, CDR1 is LGHNA and CDR2 YNFKEQ. The CDR3 region is CASSQATSYYEQYF. The DNA of the CDR3 is TGTGCCAGCAGCCAAGCCACCTCCTACTACGAGCAGTACTTC.

This clone appeared a few times. The sample has other DNA sequences that encode this CDR3 too. The V call is TRBV30, the J call TRBJ2-7, with D maybe TRBD1 (5 bases). Between the trimmed V and J ends, which lost 5 bases and 2 bases, there was a span of 19 bases. Germline assignment: CDR1 GTSNPN and CDR2 SVGIG (reference sequence). The CDR3 length is 15 residues. The CDR3 reads CAWEFQQDTAYEQYF. As DNA, the CDR3 is TGTGCCTGGGAGTTCCAGCAGGACACGGCCTACGAGCAGTACTTC.

This chain joins TRBV7-9 and TRBJ1-1; D ambiguous. The germline V gene has CDR1 SEHNR and CDR2 FQNEAQ (reference sequence). The CDR3 consists of 14 residues. V was trimmed by 5 bases and J by 2 bases, leaving 12 bases between them. CDR3 residues: CASSPRGANTEAFF. For the CDR3, the DNA is TGTGCCAGCAGCCCGCGGGGAGCTAACACTGAAGCTTTCTTT.

The V call is TRBV28, the J call TRBJ1-1; D may be TRBD1 (5 bases). Trimming pared 7 bases from V and 9 bases from J, leaving 21 bases between. Germline V gene lookup returns CDR1 MDHEN and CDR2 SYDVKM. The CDR3 is 14 amino acids. For the CDR3, the DNA is TGTGCCAGCACCCTGATCCCCGGGACTCCAAAAGCTTTCTTT. It yields the protein CASTLIPGTPKAFF.

The chain is built from TRBV2 and TRBJ2-3, with 7 nucleotides matching TRBD1. The CDR3 is 12 amino acids. Germline values: CDR1 SNHLY, CDR2 FYNNEI. With 3 bases clipped from V and 11 bases from J, the junction kept 5 bases outside the gene matches. In nucleotides, the CDR3 is TGTGCCAGCAGTGATAAGGGGGCAGGGCAGTATTTT. It is translated as CASSDKGAGQYF.

CDR3 coding DNA: TGTGCCAGCAGGGCAGGGGGCCAATACGAGCAGTACTTC. Residues: CASRAGGQYEQYF. This rearrangement joins TRBV6-1 to TRBJ2-7; 8 nucleotides line up with TRBD1. The CDR3 is 13 residues long. From germline, CDR1 is MNHNS and CDR2 SASEGT. The J segment lost 4 bases and the V segment lost 6 bases, leaving 5 bases of the junction unmatched.

J is TRBJ2-5 and V is TRBV7-3; 9 bases are shared with TRBD1. Germline V CDR1 and CDR2: SGHTA, FQGTGA. This CDR3 has 14 residues. J was trimmed by 2 bases and V by 2 bases; bases with no gene match: 0. CDR3: CASSLDRGQETQYF. In DNA, the CDR3 is TGTGCCAGCAGCTTAGACAGGGGGCAAGAGACCCAGTACTTC.

This clone was recorded a few times. The gene calls are TRBV7-8 and TRBJ2-1, with 10 bases matching TRBD2. CDR3 length: 16 residues. With 7 bases clipped from V and 7 bases from J, the junction kept 13 bases outside the gene matches. Germline CDR1 and CDR2: SGHVS and FQNEAQ. In DNA, the CDR3 is TGTGCCAGCAATATCCTAGCGGGAGTTTCCTTTAATGAGCAGTTCTTC. It specifies CASNILAGVSFNEQFF.

V is TRBV12-5 and J is TRBJ1-1, with D perhaps TRBD1 (5 bases). The CDR3 is 13 amino acids. Looked up from germline, CDR1 is LGHNT and CDR2 is FRNRAP. Trimming removed 2 bases at V and 6 bases at J, with 10 bases between. In DNA form, the CDR3 reads TGTGCTAGTGGTTTGTTAAGACAGCCTGAAGCTTTCTTT. It yields the protein CASGLLRQPEAFF.

V is TRBV4-2 and J is TRBJ2-1, with D tentatively TRBD2 (6 bases). There are 19 residues in the CDR3. Per germline, CDR1 LGHNA and CDR2 YNFKEQ. The V end lost 2 bases, the J end lost 7 bases, and 27 bases lay between the germline ends. The CDR3 DNA follows: TGTGCCAGCAGCCAAACACCGGGGATCCTAGCGCCACAACGAAATGAGCAGTTCTTC. Translation gives CASSQTPGILAPQRNEQFF.

The chain uses TRBV7-9 and TRBJ1-2; 7 bases agree with TRBD1. With 5 bases clipped from V and 2 bases from J, the junction kept 8 bases outside the gene matches. CDR3 size: 15 residues. From germline, CDR1 is SEHNR and CDR2 FQNEAQ (reference sequence). Here the CDR3 reads CASSHRDRPNYGYTF. Here the CDR3 DNA reads TGTGCCAGCAGCCACCGGGACAGACCGAACTATGGCTACACCTTC. The full variable domain, with the rest looked up from reference TRBV7-9 and TRBJ1-2, is DTGVSQNPRHKITKRGQNVTFRCDPISEHNRLYWYRQTLGQGPEFLTYFQNEAQLEKSRLLSDRFSAERPKGSFSTLEIQRTEQGDSAMYLCASSHRDRPNYGYTFGSGTRLTVV.

V usage is TRBV18 and J usage is TRBJ1-1; 7 bases agree with TRBD1. Germline loops: CDR1 KGHSH, CDR2 LQKENI. V dropped 8 bases and J dropped 0; count of bases not matched to a gene: 18. The length of the CDR3 is 18 residues. The CDR3 is CASPDPITPGQLNTEAFF. The DNA of the CDR3 is TGTGCCAGCCCCGACCCCATTACGCCGGGACAGCTGAACACTGAAGCTTTCTTT.

The chain couples TRBV7-3 to TRBJ2-1; possibly TRBD2 for D (5 bases). The CDR3 runs to 13 residues. Trimming cost V 1 base and J 7 bases, with 8 bases left between them. Germline V lookup: CDR1 SGHTA, CDR2 FQGTGA. The chain's CDR3 is CASSLRGENEQFF. CDR3 nucleotide sequence: TGTGCCAGCAGCTTAAGGGGAGAGAATGAGCAGTTCTTC. The whole variable domain, filled in from reference TRBV7-3 and TRBJ2-1, reads GAGVSQTPSNKVTEKGKYVELRCDPISGHTALYWYRQSLGQGPEFLIYFQGTGAADDSGLPNDRFFAVRPEGSVSTLKIQRTERGDSAVYLCASSLRGENEQFFGPGTRLTVL.

CDR3 DNA: TGTGCCAGCATCAAACAGCGGGGCGGCTACGAGCAGTACTTC. It specifies CASIKQRGGYEQYF. This sequence joins TRBV6-1 and TRBJ2-7, with 7 bases aligning to TRBD2. The germline CDR1 and CDR2 sequences are MNHNS and SASEGT. Losses at the gene ends were 7 bases for V and 3 bases for J; bases not matched to a gene: 9. The CDR3 spans 14 residues.

This chain connects TRBV6-5 to TRBJ1-5, with D maybe TRBD1 (6 bases). The V and J ends lost 7 bases and 3 bases respectively, with 7 bases between them. The CDR3 has 12 amino acids. Germline V gene lookup returns CDR1 MNHEY and CDR2 SVGAGI. For the CDR3, the DNA is TGTGCCAGCAACAGGGCCAATCAGCCCCAGCATTTT. Amino acids: CASNRANQPQHF.

The chain has TRBV9 and TRBJ1-2; perhaps TRBD1 as D (6 bases). Germline V gives CDR1 SGDLS, CDR2 YYNGEE. This CDR3 comprises 15 residues. Trimming removed 5 bases at V and 2 bases at J, with 16 bases between. The CDR3: CASSDSGHPNYGYTF. CDR3 bases: TGTGCCAGCAGTGACTCGGGACACCCCAACTATGGCTACACCTTC.

The chain combines TRBV6-5 with TRBJ2-5; the match to TRBD2 covers 11 bases. Germline values: CDR1 MNHEY, CDR2 SVGAGI. Losses at the gene ends were 5 bases for V and 5 bases for J; bases not matched to a gene: 7. The CDR3 totals 15 residues. CDR3 amino acids: CASSRATSGMETQYF. The DNA for the CDR3 is TGTGCCAGCAGTCGAGCGACTAGCGGGATGGAGACCCAGTACTTC.

The chain is built from TRBV25-1 and TRBJ2-7; 8 bases map to TRBD2. CDR3 length: 14 amino acids. Germline-derived CDR1 and CDR2 are MGHDK and SYGVNS. The V gene end was trimmed by 6 bases and the J gene end by 6 bases; junction bases not matched to a gene: 10. CDR3 bases: TGTGCCAGCAGCGGGGGGGGCCGGTGGGTCGAGCAGTACTTC. As protein: CASSGGGRWVEQYF.

With regard to this clone: Other nucleotide sequences in the sample specify the same CDR3. The gene calls are TRBV28 and TRBJ1-2; D gene uncertain. The CDR3 is 11 residues long. Germline CDR1 and CDR2: MDHEN and SYDVKM. The V gene lost 5 bases and the J gene lost 1 base, with 2 bases spanning the gap. The CDR3 spells CASSLNYGYTF. The DNA of the CDR3 is TGTGCCAGCAGTCTTAACTATGGCTACACCTTC.

The V and J genes are TRBV11-3 and TRBJ2-5, with TRBD1 identical over 9 bases. The J call may be faulty, since TRBJ2-7 better matches the DNA end. This CDR3 is built from 15 residues. Germline CDR1 is SGHNT and CDR2 is YENEEA. CDR3 protein: CASSTGQGRSYEQYF. CDR3 nucleotide sequence: TGTGCCAGCAGCACGGGACAGGGTCGCTCCTACGAGCAGTACTTC.